This T cell receptor beta chain was sequenced during a study of metastatic and nonmetastatic thyroid tumors. Across the whole study: Across peripheral blood and tumor or nodule tissue samples taken from malignant and benign thyroid patients, the repertoires were compared with one another. Study results and caveats: Reported TCR beta diversity, measured in blood and tumor, was significantly higher for malignant thyroid tumors than for benign nodules.

Trimming at V came to 6 bases and at J to 2 bases, leaving 3 bases not matched to a gene. In germline, CDR1 is LNHDA, CDR2 SQIVND (reference sequence). The CDR3 has 15 amino acids. TCRdb ran MiXCR on the PCR reads. The table lists about 33,000 clones, around 15% of them singletons. Each patient went into thyroid surgery without having received any treatment. The sample holds many counts of this clone. As yet, its antigen is unknown. The chain couples TRBV19 to TRBJ2-2; 10 bases agree with TRBD1. Sequencing used blood. The source is a female donor with papillary thyroid cancer or a benign thyroid nodule (not recorded which). Some clones in this sample may be carry-over from other donors' samples. CDR3 nucleotides: TGTGCCAGTAGCCGGGACAGGGGTAACACCGGGGAGCTGTTTTTT. It specifies CASSRDRGNTGELFF.